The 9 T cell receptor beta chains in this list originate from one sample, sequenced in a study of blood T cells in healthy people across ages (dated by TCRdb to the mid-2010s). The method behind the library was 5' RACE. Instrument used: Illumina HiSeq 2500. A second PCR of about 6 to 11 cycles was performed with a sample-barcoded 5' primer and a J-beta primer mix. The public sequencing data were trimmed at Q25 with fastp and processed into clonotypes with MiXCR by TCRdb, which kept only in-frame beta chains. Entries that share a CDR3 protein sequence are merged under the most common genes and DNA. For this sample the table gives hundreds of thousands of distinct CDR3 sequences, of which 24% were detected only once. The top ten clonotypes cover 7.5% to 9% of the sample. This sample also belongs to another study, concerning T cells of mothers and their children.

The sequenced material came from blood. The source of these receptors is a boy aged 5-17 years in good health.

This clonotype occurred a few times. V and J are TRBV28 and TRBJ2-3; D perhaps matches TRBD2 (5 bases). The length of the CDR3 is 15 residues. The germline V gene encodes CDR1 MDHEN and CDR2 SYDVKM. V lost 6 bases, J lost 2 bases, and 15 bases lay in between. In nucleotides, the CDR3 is TGTGCCAGCAGCCTACTAGGGCTCTACACAGATACGCAGTATTTT. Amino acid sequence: CASSLLGLYTDTQYF. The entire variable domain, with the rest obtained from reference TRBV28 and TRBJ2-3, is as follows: DVKVTQSSRYLVKRTGEKVFLECVQDMDHENMFWYRQDPGLGLRLIYFSYDVKMKEKGDIPEGYSVSREKKERFSLILESASTNQTSMYLCASSLLGLYTDTQYFGPGTRLTVL.

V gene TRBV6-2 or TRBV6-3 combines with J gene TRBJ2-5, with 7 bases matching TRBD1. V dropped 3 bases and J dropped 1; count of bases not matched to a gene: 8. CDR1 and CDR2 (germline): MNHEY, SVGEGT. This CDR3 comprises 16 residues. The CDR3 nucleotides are TGTGCCAGCAGTTATTGGGTCTACAGGGGCCAAGAGACCCAGTACTTC. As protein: CASSYWVYRGQETQYF.

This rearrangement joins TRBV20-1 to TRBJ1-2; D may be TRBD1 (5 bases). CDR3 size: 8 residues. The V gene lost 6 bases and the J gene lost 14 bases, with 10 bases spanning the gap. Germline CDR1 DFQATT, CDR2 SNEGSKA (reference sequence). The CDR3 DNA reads TGCAGTGCCTCCCAGGGAACCTTC. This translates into CSASQGTF.

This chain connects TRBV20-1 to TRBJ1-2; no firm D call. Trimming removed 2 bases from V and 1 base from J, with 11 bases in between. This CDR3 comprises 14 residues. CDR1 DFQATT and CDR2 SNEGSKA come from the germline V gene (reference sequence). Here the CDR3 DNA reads TGCAGTGCTAGATCTCCCGGAAGTAACTATGGCTACACCTTC. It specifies CSARSPGSNYGYTF.

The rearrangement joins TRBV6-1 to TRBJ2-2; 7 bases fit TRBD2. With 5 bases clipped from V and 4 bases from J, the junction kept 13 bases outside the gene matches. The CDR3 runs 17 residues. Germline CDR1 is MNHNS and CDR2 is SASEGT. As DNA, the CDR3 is TGTGCCAGCAGTCTTCCCCCGACTAGCCAGTCCACCGGGGAGCTGTTTTTT. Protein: CASSLPPTSQSTGELFF.

The CDR3 coding sequence is TGTGCCAGCAGTCGAAGGGACACACCGGGACGGTGGACTAGCGGGTACTACGAGCAGTACTTC. Its translation: CASSRRDTPGRWTSGYYEQYF. The chain links TRBV28 to TRBJ2-7; 11 nucleotides agree with TRBD2. Germline lookup yields CDR1 MDHEN and CDR2 SYDVKM. The CDR3 has 21 amino acids. The V segment lost 5 bases and the J segment 3 bases; nucleotides outside the gene matches: 24. The full variable domain, completed using reference TRBV28 and TRBJ2-7, is DVKVTQSSRYLVKRTGEKVFLECVQDMDHENMFWYRQDPGLGLRLIYFSYDVKMKEKGDIPEGYSVSREKKERFSLILESASTNQTSMYLCASSRRDTPGRWTSGYYEQYFGPGTRLTVT.

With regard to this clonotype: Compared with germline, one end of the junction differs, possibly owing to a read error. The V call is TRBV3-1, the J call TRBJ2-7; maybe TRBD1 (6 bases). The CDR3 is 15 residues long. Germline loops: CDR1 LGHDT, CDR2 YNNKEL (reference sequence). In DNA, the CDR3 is TGTGCCGGCAGCGGAGGTCGCTCAGGGGTCTACGAGCAGTACTTC. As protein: CAGSGGRSGVYEQYF.

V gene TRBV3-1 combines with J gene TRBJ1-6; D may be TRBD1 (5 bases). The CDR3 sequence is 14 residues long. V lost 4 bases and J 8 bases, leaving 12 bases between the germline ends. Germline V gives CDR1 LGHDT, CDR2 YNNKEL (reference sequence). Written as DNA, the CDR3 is TGTGCCAGCAGCCCCGGTAGGGACCATTCACCCCTCCACTTT. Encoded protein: CASSPGRDHSPLHF.

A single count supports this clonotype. In DNA, the CDR3 is TGTGCCAGCAGCTCGGAACAGCCGGGTCTAAAGGGCTACGAGCAGTACTTC. It is translated as CASSSEQPGLKGYEQYF. The rearrangement links TRBV7-9 to TRBJ2-7; D not resolved. Germline V lookup: CDR1 SEHNR, CDR2 FQNEAQ (reference sequence). Trimming left V 4 bases short and J 3 bases short, with 22 bases between. The CDR3 runs to 17 residues.